This TCR beta chain was captured by sequencing in a study of cytomegalovirus exposure and HLA in healthy donors. Study-wide context: Among 150 million to 200 million T cells, an earlier analysis found about 110 million unique TCR beta sequences. Whole-study findings and limits: For most TCR beta V segments, an earlier analysis put the productive rate at about 87% or about 30% of the time.

Use of 60 Vbeta and 13 Jbeta primers characterized the PCR. Only in-frame clones appear in the TCRdb table, and some are missing; sequencing was by immunoSEQ multiplex PCR. The data hold 150,000 to 200,000 clones, with about 80% observed a single time. To note about this clone: Its target is unknown.

Trimming removed 5 bases at V and 2 bases at J, with 15 bases between. Germline CDR1 reads SEHNR; CDR2 reads FQNEAQ (reference sequence). The CDR3 runs 15 residues. The chain is built from TRBV7-9 and TRBJ1-2, with D unclear. The source material was PBMCs. The receptor was derived from a man between 45 and 60 years old in good health and CMV-seropositive. The CDR3 reads CASSLDLLSNYGYTF. The CDR3 DNA reads TGTGCCAGCAGCCTAGACCTACTCTCCAACTATGGCTACACCTTC.